The T cell receptor beta chain under discussion was sequenced for a study of PD-1 blockade in classical Hodgkin lymphoma (dated by TCRdb to about 2020). A note on the overall study: Nivolumab dosing was 3 mg/kg intravenously every 2 weeks, continuing until either disease progression or unacceptable toxicity. The study used CyTOF and TCR beta sequencing to define a peripheral blood immune signature of response to PD-1 blockade in classical Hodgkin lymphoma.

This clone has a single count. Its antigen has not been determined. The record has no base qualities; no much larger clone is one base away. Trimming at the junction amounts to 2 bases on V and 8 bases on J, and the germline ends lie 13 bases apart. The CDR3 spans 13 residues, from the cysteine through the phenylalanine. The read is trimmed to its CDR3 DNA, 39 bases read in frame from base 1. The germline V gene sets CDR1 to SGHRS and CDR2 to YFSETQ. This specimen's time point label, per the study, means: cycle 4 day 1 (C4D1), after less than 7 weeks of nivolumab. Every trial patient had relapsed after autologous stem cell transplantation, and cohorts A, B and C differed in prior brentuximab vedotin exposure. A total of over 50 patients with relapsed/refractory classical Hodgkin lymphoma made up the trial cohort, and each patient's best overall response was complete response, partial response or progressive disease. Trial patients were treated with single-agent nivolumab in the multi-cohort phase II CheckMate 205 trial. An independent review committee assessed best overall response by applying the 2007 International Working Group response criteria. Trial PBMCs were obtained immediately prior to nivolumab initiation (C1D1) and on therapy at cycle 2 day 1 and cycle 4 day 1. Peripheral blood was collected in 8 mL Vacutainer Cell Preparation Tubes, from which PBMCs were isolated by centrifugation and then cryopreserved.

The Qiagen DNeasy kit was used to extract genomic DNA from unsorted PBMCs and from the negatively selected CD4+ and CD8+ fractions. Amplification of TCR beta CDR3 regions was done by immunoSEQ multiplex PCR with primers that anneal to V and J segments. A synthetic immune receptor repertoire was used to minimize amplification bias, and any remaining bias was removed computationally after sequencing. In the paper's pipeline: Repertoire diversity was quantified as the Shannon entropy index using custom Python scripts. Unsorted, CD4+ and CD8+ repertoires were analyzed separately, except for combined analyses in which CD4+ and CD8+ sequences were merged in silico. A clone counted as expanded when the clone's frequency after treatment rose at least 2-fold relative to C1D1, and clones undetected at baseline were given a pseudocount of 0.5. Clones with 0 or 1 copy at C1D1 were defined as singleton clones, while clones with 2 or more copies were defined as non-singleton clones. Clones expanded in unsorted samples were labelled as CD4+, CD8+ or unknown by matching protein sequences in sorted samples from the same patient. Diversity changes from C1D1 to C4D1 were tested in paired samples using Wilcoxon tests. TCRdb retrieved this table from immuneACCESS and kept in-frame rearrangements only. Not all clones are present; in checked studies, unresolved V genes account for under half, and no reason is known for the remainder. The DNA was the basis for D and trimming; V, J and clone size are from that table. This sample is represented by some 95,000 clones; 90% of them were singletons. Of the sample, around 2.9% falls within the top ten clones.

Broader findings and caveats from the paper: The study covered only a single clinical trial cohort, and the causes of the repertoire differences, possibly disease activity or prior therapy, were still not defined. Baseline TCR diversity was reported to be lower in newly diagnosed patients than in healthy donors and to be lower still in relapsed/refractory patients. Patients starting nivolumab less than 1 year after ASCT had lower diversity and were excluded from later analyses to avoid confounding by immune reconstitution. Trial patients achieving complete response had baseline diversity similar to newly diagnosed patients, whereas partial responders and progressors had significantly lower diversity. By C4D1, a significant rise was seen in CD4+ TCR diversity but not in CD8+ TCR diversity (p=0.0027 vs p=0.16), and the rise was most apparent among complete responders (p=0.02).

The source of this sequence is a human donor with classical Hodgkin lymphoma. The chain uses TRBV5-1 and TRBJ1-2; the D gene is unclear. This specimen was peripheral blood mononuclear cells (PBMCs), taken before the fourth cycle of nivolumab. CDR3 region: CASSFFGNQGYTF. The DNA is TGCGCCAGCAGCTTTTTTGGGAATCAAGGCTACACCTTC. Here the CDR3 is joined to the reference TRBV5-1 and TRBJ1-2 genes, and the full variable domain is: KAGVTQTPRYLIKTRGQQVTLSCSPISGHRSVSWYQQTPGQGLQFLFEYFSETQRNKGNFPGRFSGRQFSNSRSEMNVSTLELGDSALYLCASSFFGNQGYTFGSGTRLTVV.